This TCR beta chain appears in the sequencing data of a study of shared clonotypes between healthy human individuals. Profiling relied on immunoSEQ multiplex PCR, and the TCRdb table lists in-frame clones only, not all of them. This sample has about 770,000 clones, with around 70% found just once. V was cut by 2 bases and J by 6 bases, with 10 bases left in between. The germline gives CDR1 SGHVS, CDR2 FQNEAQ. This CDR3 has 13 residues. Findings and caveats of the study: Generally, naive subsets came out with larger estimated richness than memory subsets. A reduction in generation probabilities was seen for non-shared clonotypes relative to those shared by all four donors.

Turning to this clone: Its antigen is undetermined.

Memory CD4+ cells were the fraction left after CD45RA+ naive selection. This sequence was found in a woman aged 25 to 45 in good health. This sequence joins TRBV7-8 and TRBJ1-1; TRBD1 is a possible D gene (5 bases). Sequencing was performed on memory CD4+ T cells sorted from blood. Subset here: CD45RA-negative fraction. The CDR3, as DNA: TGTGCCAGCAGCTTATCAGGGTCCCCTGAAGCTTTCTTT. Protein sequence: CASSLSGSPEAFF.